The following is a T cell receptor (beta chain) sequence with its context. These data belong to a study of blood T cells in healthy people across ages. Study as a whole: Template switching captured about one barcoded beta molecule per two T cells.

Together with a sample-barcoded 5' primer, a J-beta primer mix was included in a second PCR lasting about 6 to 11 cycles. TCRdb called the 5' RACE reads again in MiXCR, with one record for every CDR3 protein. The profile covers more than 900,000 distinct CDR3 sequences, with approximately 25% appearing a single time and approximately 0.71% taken by the ten largest. The sample was also reused in another study, on T cells of mothers and their children. That source notes: At around 1.5 ug per 15 ul, all of the extracted RNA went into cDNA synthesis. The yield was over 8.5 million TCR beta CDR3 reads from each mother and 2.5 million to 3 million from each child.

The sequence was collected from a girl aged 2-15 years in good health. Material for sequencing was blood.

CDR3 amino acids: CATSDNRDRRGEAFF. As DNA, the CDR3 is TGTGCCACCAGTGATAACCGGGACAGGAGGGGTGAAGCTTTCTTT. V usage is TRBV24-1 and J usage is TRBJ1-1; TRBD1 matches at 8 bases. The CDR3 contains 15 residues. Looked up from germline, CDR1 is KGHDR and CDR2 is SFDVKD. J lost 7 bases, V lost 3 bases, and 9 bases had no gene match.